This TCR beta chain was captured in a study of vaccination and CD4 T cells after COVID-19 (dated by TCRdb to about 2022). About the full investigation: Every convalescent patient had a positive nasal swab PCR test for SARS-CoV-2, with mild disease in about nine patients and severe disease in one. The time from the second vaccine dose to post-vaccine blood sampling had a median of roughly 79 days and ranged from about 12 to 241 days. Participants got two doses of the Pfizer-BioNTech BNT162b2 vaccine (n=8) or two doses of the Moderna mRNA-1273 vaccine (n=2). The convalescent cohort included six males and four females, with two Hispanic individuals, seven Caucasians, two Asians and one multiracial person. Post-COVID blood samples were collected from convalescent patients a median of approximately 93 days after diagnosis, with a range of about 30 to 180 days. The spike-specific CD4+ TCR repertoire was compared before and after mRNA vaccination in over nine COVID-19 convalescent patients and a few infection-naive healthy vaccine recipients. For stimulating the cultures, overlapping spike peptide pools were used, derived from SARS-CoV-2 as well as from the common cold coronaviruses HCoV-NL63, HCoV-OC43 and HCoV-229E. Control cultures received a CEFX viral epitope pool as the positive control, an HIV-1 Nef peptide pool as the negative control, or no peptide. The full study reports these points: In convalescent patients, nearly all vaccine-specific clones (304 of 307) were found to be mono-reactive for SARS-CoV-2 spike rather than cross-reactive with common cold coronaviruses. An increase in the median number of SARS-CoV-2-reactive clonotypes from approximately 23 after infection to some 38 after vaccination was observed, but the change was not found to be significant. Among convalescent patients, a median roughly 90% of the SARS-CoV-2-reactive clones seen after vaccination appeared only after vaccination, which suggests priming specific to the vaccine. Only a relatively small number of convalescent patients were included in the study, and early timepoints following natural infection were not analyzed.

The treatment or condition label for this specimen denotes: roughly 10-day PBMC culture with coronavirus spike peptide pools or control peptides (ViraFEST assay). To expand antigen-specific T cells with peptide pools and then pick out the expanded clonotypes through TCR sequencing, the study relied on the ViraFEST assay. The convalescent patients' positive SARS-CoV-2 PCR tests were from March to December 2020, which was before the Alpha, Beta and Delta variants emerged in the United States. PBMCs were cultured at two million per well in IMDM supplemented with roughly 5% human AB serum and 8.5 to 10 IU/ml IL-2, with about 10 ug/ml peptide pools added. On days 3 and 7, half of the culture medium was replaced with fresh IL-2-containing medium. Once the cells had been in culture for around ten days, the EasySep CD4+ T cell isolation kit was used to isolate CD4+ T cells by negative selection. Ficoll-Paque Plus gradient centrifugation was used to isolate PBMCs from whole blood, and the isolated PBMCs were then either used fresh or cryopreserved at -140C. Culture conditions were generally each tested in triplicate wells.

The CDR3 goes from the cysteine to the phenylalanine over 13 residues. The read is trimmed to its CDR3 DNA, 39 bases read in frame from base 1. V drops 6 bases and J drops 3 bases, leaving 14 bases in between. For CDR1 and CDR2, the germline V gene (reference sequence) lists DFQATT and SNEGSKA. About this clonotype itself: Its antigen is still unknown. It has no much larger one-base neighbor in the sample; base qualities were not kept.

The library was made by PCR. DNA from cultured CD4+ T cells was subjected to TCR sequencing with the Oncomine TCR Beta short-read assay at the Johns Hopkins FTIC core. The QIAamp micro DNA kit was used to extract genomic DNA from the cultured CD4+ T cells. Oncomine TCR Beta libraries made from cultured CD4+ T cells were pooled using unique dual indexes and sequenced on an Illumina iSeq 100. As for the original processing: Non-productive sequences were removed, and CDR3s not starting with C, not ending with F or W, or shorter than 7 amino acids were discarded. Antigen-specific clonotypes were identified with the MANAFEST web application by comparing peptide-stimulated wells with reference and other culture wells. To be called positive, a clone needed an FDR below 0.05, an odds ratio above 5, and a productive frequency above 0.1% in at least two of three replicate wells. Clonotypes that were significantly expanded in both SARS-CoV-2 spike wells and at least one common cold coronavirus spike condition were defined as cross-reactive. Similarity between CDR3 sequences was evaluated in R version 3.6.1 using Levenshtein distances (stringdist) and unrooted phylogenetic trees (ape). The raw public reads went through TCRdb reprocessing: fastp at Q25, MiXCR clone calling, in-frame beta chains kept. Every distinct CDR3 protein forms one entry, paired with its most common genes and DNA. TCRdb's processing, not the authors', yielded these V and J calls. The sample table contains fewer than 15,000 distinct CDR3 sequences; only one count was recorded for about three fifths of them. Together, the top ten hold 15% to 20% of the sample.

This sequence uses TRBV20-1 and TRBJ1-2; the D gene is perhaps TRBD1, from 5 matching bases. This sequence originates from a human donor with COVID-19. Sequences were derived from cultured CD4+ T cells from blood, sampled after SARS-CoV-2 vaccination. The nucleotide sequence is TGCAGTGCAACAGGAAGGGCAGACTATGGCTACACCTTC. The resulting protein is CSATGRADYGYTF.